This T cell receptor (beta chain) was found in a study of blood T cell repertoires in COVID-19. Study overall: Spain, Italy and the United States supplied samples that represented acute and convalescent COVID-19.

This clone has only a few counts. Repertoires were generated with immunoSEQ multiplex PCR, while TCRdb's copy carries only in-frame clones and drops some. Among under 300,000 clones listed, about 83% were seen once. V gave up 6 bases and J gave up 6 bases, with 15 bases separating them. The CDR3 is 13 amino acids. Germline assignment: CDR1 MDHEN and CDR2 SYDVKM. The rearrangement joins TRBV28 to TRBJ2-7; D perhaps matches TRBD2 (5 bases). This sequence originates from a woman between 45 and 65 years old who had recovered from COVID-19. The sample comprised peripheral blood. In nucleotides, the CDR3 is TGTGCCAGCAGCCGCCCCGGCAGCGGCGAGCAGTACTTC. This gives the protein CASSRPGSGEQYF.